Listed below are T cell receptor beta chains from one sample, sequenced in a study of beta chain features in type 1 diabetes. Here immunoSEQ multiplex PCR was the method, and the copy in TCRdb shows in-frame clones only, minus some. This sample has 20,000 to 30,000 clones, with 55% to 70% found just once. Sample: Tregs from blood. Every receptor here comes from a man younger than 30 with type 1 diabetes. CDR3s include the opening cysteine and the closing phenylalanine or tryptophan. D genes are given only for firm matches. Part of the rows lack a size; the others show once, few, many or a class for expanded clones.

>-|TRBV5-1|-|TRBJ2-6
CASSPGIYGANVLTF
TGCGCCAGCAGCCCAGGGATTTATGGGGCCAACGTCCTGACTTTC
>few|TRBV7-2|TRBD2|TRBJ2-3
CASSFSGRPSRRTDTQYF
TGTGCCAGCAGCTTTAGCGGGAGGCCCAGCCGACGCACAGATACGCAGTATTTT
>-|TRBV27|-|TRBJ2-3
CASSPLAQSTDTQYF
TGTGCCAGCAGCCCTCTAGCGCAAAGCACAGATACGCAGTATTTT
>-|TRBV11-2|-|TRBJ1-3
CASSLNRVGNTIYF
TGTGCCAGCAGCTTAAACAGGGTTGGAAACACCATATATTTT
>-|TRBV5-6|TRBD2|TRBJ2-1
CASSLVAGGHGNEQFF
TGTGCCAGCAGCTTGGTAGCGGGGGGGCACGGCAATGAGCAGTTCTTC
>-|TRBV6-1|TRBD1|TRBJ2-6
CASSAYRGRGSGANVLTF
TGTGCCAGCAGTGCCTACAGGGGGCGCGGATCTGGGGCCAACGTCCTGACTTTC
>-|TRBV10-2|-|TRBJ1-2
CASSEGGGRNYGYTF
TGCGCCAGCAGTGAGGGGGGCGGCAGAAACTATGGCTACACCTTC
>few|TRBV6-4|TRBD1|TRBJ1-2
CASSDSGTGKGYTF
TGTGCCAGCAGTGACTCCGGGACAGGGAAGGGCTACACCTTC
>-|TRBV6-6|TRBD1|TRBJ2-4
CASSGQGQAKNIQYF
TGTGCCAGCAGTGGACAGGGACAAGCCAAAAACATTCAGTACTTC
>-|TRBV18|TRBD1|TRBJ1-1
CASSPGQRTEAFF
TGTGCCAGCTCACCGGGACAGCGGACTGAAGCTTTCTTT
>-|TRBV19|-|TRBJ2-1
CASTRSAPPYNEQFF
TGTGCCAGTACTCGGTCTGCCCCCCCCTACAATGAGCAGTTCTTC
>-|TRBV11-2|-|TRBJ1-2
CASSLREGYGYTF
TGTGCCAGCAGCCTCAGGGAGGGCTATGGCTACACCTTC
>-|TRBV23-1|-|TRBJ2-6
CAIQTASGANVLTF
TGCGCCATTCAAACAGCCTCTGGGGCCAACGTCCTGACTTTC
>-|TRBV5-4|-|TRBJ1-6
CASSFAATHNSPLHF
TGTGCCAGCAGCTTCGCGGCTACCCATAATTCACCCCTCCACTTT
>once|TRBV7-2|TRBD2|TRBJ2-6
CASSRRKRGGSGANVLTF
TGTGCCAGCAGCCGACGCAAGCGGGGGGGGTCTGGGGCCAACGTCCTGACTTTC
>once|TRBV7-9|-|TRBJ2-7
CASSLVPRSYEQYF
TGTGCCAGCAGCTTAGTCCCACGGTCCTACGAGCAGTACTTC
>-|TRBV19|-|TRBJ2-4
CASLGRGPKNIQYF
TGTGCCAGTCTAGGAAGGGGCCCCAAAAACATTCAGTACTTC
>-|TRBV18|TRBD1|TRBJ2-7
CASSPPGQGSLVQYF
TGTGCCAGCTCACCGCCGGGACAGGGGTCCCTGGTGCAGTACTTC
>few|TRBV6-5|-|TRBJ2-7
CASRFSDEQYF
TGTGCCAGCAGGTTCTCGGACGAGCAGTACTTC
>-|TRBV28|TRBD1|TRBJ2-2
CASSSRGLARTGELFF
TGTGCCAGCAGTTCAAGGGGGCTGGCGCGCACCGGGGAGCTGTTTTTT
>-|TRBV9|TRBD2|TRBJ2-7
CASSPGLAGYEQYF
TGTGCCAGCAGCCCGGGACTAGCGGGCTACGAGCAGTACTTC
>-|TRBV30|-|TRBJ1-5
CAWSYRSNQPQHF
TGTGCCTGGAGTTACAGAAGCAATCAGCCCCAGCATTTT
>-|TRBV30|-|TRBJ2-1
CAWSLNNEQFF
TGTGCCTGGAGTTTAAACAATGAGCAGTTCTTC
>-|TRBV2|TRBD1|TRBJ2-7
CASRLGQGSHEQYF
TGTGCCAGCAGACTGGGACAGGGGTCCCACGAGCAGTACTTC
>-|TRBV27|TRBD2|TRBJ2-1
CASSLTGLADSREFF
TGTGCCAGCAGTTTGACGGGACTAGCGGATTCAAGGGAGTTCTTC
>few|TRBV28|TRBD1|TRBJ1-5
CASRGTAISRPQHF
TGTGCCAGCAGGGGGACAGCCATTAGCCGGCCCCAGCATTTT
>-|TRBV5-4|TRBD2|TRBJ2-1
CASSYPGLAGGSEQFF
TGTGCCAGCAGCTACCCGGGACTAGCGGGGGGGAGTGAGCAGTTCTTC
>-|TRBV6-6|-|TRBJ1-6
CASRPTGWDSPLHF
TGTGCCAGCAGGCCTACAGGATGGGATTCACCCCTCCACTTT
>-|TRBV5-4|TRBD1|TRBJ1-1
CATRPTGDTEAFF
TGTGCCACCCGTCCTACAGGGGACACTGAAGCTTTCTTT
>few|TRBV2|-|TRBJ2-1
CATWGYREYNEQFF
TGTGCTACCTGGGGATACAGGGAGTACAATGAGCAGTTCTTC
>-|TRBV6-6|-|TRBJ2-5
CASSYSEVGTQYF
TGTGCCAGCAGTTACTCGGAGGTGGGGACCCAGTACTTC
>-|TRBV29-1|-|TRBJ1-2
CSVSGGGYTF
TGCAGCGTTTCTGGCGGGGGCTACACCTTC
>-|TRBV6-6|-|TRBJ2-2
CASSQGYTGELFF
TGTGCCAGCAGTCAGGGGTACACCGGGGAGCTGTTTTTT
>-|TRBV5-4|-|TRBJ1-2
CASSSSGLENYGYTF
TGTGCCAGCAGCTCATCAGGGCTCGAGAACTATGGCTACACCTTC
>-|TRBV11-2|-|TRBJ1-1
CASSFLEGGAFF
TGTGCCAGCAGCTTTTTAGAGGGCGGGGCTTTCTTT
>-|TRBV18|TRBD1|TRBJ1-6
CASSPPGTVYNSPLHF
TGTGCCAGCTCACCGCCTGGGACAGTCTATAATTCACCCCTCCACTTT
>-|TRBV7-2|TRBD2|TRBJ2-7
CASSFASGGIYEQYF
TGTGCCAGCAGCTTCGCTAGCGGGGGAATCTACGAGCAGTACTTC
>-|TRBV5-1|TRBD2|TRBJ2-5
CASSLYLSAGGSETQYF
TGCGCCAGCAGCTTGTATTTGTCGGCGGGAGGGAGTGAGACCCAGTACTTC
>-|TRBV7-2|TRBD2|TRBJ2-3
CASSSTGTSDTQYF
TGTGCCAGCAGCTCGACCGGGACTAGCGATACGCAGTATTTT
>-|TRBV9|TRBD2|TRBJ2-1
CASSVGIEGLAPYNEQFF
TGTGCCAGCAGCGTAGGCATCGAGGGACTAGCCCCCTACAATGAGCAGTTCTTC
>-|TRBV30|TRBD2|TRBJ2-5
CAWSVAGETQYF
TGTGCCTGGAGCGTAGCGGGGGAGACCCAGTACTTC
>-|TRBV28|-|TRBJ1-2
CASTEGRNYGYTF
TGTGCCAGCACGGAGGGGCGAAATTATGGCTACACCTTC
>once|TRBV4-2|TRBD2|TRBJ2-7
CASSHITGLAGGPSYEQYF
TGTGCCAGCAGCCATATCACGGGACTAGCGGGAGGGCCCTCCTACGAGCAGTACTTC
>-|TRBV6-5|-|TRBJ2-1
CASSATSMTEQFF
TGTGCCAGCAGTGCTACTAGCATGACTGAGCAGTTCTTC
>once|TRBV10-3|-|TRBJ2-5
CAISARSGQGGGETQYF
TGTGCCATCAGTGCTCGGTCCGGGCAGGGAGGCGGCGAGACCCAGTACTTC
>-|TRBV5-1|-|TRBJ2-7
CASSQGQRYEQYF
TGCGCCAGCAGCCAAGGACAGCGATACGAGCAGTACTTC
>-|TRBV7-8|TRBD1|TRBJ2-5
CASSLRGGRTGFETQYF
TGTGCCAGCAGCTTGCGCGGTGGGCGGACAGGGTTTGAGACCCAGTACTTC
>-|TRBV7-9|-|TRBJ2-5
CASSFRTGGGETQYF
TGTGCCAGCAGCTTCCGGACCGGAGGCGGGGAGACCCAGTACTTC
>-|TRBV19|TRBD1|TRBJ2-5
CASSIVGTGGEETQYF
TGTGCCAGTAGTATAGTGGGGACAGGGGGCGAAGAGACCCAGTACTTC